This entry lists 2 T cell receptor beta chains sequenced from one sample in a study of T cell responses to AZD1222 COVID-19 vaccine. The data were produced by immunoSEQ multiplex PCR, yet TCRdb's version contains in-frame clones alone and is incomplete. Of 200,000 or so clones listed, around 87% are singletons. This material consisted of peripheral blood, taken on day 0 of MenACWY control vaccination. The origin of the receptors is an adult in good health.

This sequence joins TRBV30 and TRBJ1-2; weak D call: TRBD1 (6 bases). V dropped 8 bases and J dropped 2 bases, with 24 bases sitting between them. Germline lookup yields CDR1 GTSNPN and CDR2 SVGIG (reference sequence). This CDR3 spans 16 amino acids. This CDR3 reads CAGDAIGGQQNYGYTF. The CDR3 DNA reads TGTGCCGGAGATGCTATTGGGGGACAACAAAACTATGGCTACACCTTC.

The chain recombines TRBV9 with TRBJ1-6; 7 bases are a match to TRBD1. The trim removed 5 bases at V and 2 bases at J, leaving 4 bases unmatched. This CDR3 has 15 residues. Germline CDR1 reads SGDLS; CDR2 reads YYNGEE. CDR3 region: CASSAQGTYNSPLHF. For the CDR3, the DNA is TGTGCCAGCAGTGCACAGGGGACCTATAATTCACCCCTCCACTTT. Complete variable domain (other parts from reference TRBV9 and TRBJ1-6): DSGVTQTPKHLITATGQRVTLRCSPRSGDLSVYWYQQSLDQGLQFLIQYYNGEERAKGNILERFSAQQFPDLHSELNLSSLELGDSALYFCASSAQGTYNSPLHFGNGTRLTVT.